Listed below are T cell receptor beta chains from one sample, sequenced in a study of cytomegalovirus exposure and HLA in healthy donors. TCRdb keeps only in-frame clones here, not all; method: immunoSEQ multiplex PCR. The table records fewer than 250,000 clones, 65% to 80% of them present only once. The sequenced sample consisted of PBMCs. These receptors all come from a middle-aged woman in good health and CMV-seronegative. Both conserved end residues are part of each CDR3.

v_call cdr3_aa
TRBV27 CASSLSRGYEQYF
TRBV12-5 CASGPALGGAQGNTEAFF
TRBV7-9 CASSLGGDFPYEQYF
TRBV5-4 CASSLLTGDGYTF
TRBV19 CASSRGGQPNYGYTF
TRBV5-5 CASSWGVGNYGYTF
TRBV6-1 CASSVGGFSGNTIYF
TRBV6-1 CASSALQGGREKLFF
TRBV7-2 CASSPPGLTSTDTQYF
TRBV27 CASKRVNEQFF
TRBV7-9 CATGGQGRTEAFF
TRBV7-9 CASSQGAYNEQFF
TRBV12-5 CASGPQIAGVDEQFF
TRBV9 CASSLIGGTQYF
TRBV5-1 CASSLGGQGNTGELFF
TRBV9 CASSVIDRGSGNTIYF
TRBV13 CASSLGGGRTTTGELFF
TRBV10-2 CASSESRGSETQYF
TRBV5-4 CASSFNRELRTDTQYF
TRBV4-1 CASSHLGGGYQPQHF
TRBV5-4 CASSVGQAAYNEQFF
TRBV19 CASSHYRDGTEAFF
TRBV18 CASSPSAAGGRGEKLFF
TRBV18 CASSHSGRVITEAFF
TRBV19 CASSMGQGSEKLFF
TRBV6-5 CASSYFRTGDGYTF
TRBV7-2 CASSPDSYYGYTF
TRBV2 CASRPGLVETQYF
TRBV7-9 CASSLNTLTVNYGYTF
TRBV7-2 CASSARRGGGANVLTF
TRBV7-8 CASSLTSLLSGNEQFF
TRBV9 CASSPSRGLAGGRTYNEQFF
TRBV7-2 CASRETGNTGELFF
TRBV7-3 CASSITGGTEAFF
TRBV7-9 CASSLRLAGGKAQFF
TRBV18 CASSPEGAYEQYF
TRBV12-5 CASDIRSGTSGKQFF
TRBV25-1 CASSGAELTNNEQFF
TRBV7-3 CASSLEGAWETQYF
TRBV5-5 CASSLGGSSGGYNEQFF
TRBV12-5 CASGLVPGEAGNQPQHF
TRBV19 CASTAGTYNEQFF
TRBV19 CASRETGPGRAFF
TRBV19 CASSIDHRGKANEQFF
TRBV5-4 CASSLEAGGTDTQYF
TRBV11-3 CASSLAARGAFF
TRBV29-1 CSVSNTEAFF
TRBV6-6 CASTLDRDRYNQPQHF
TRBV19 CASSRQGGLLPISSYNEQFF
TRBV5-1 CASSLGLAVTLNNEQFF
TRBV9 CASSVAGQGNEKLFF
TRBV19 CASSIWDRGAEAFF